Listed here is a single T cell receptor (beta chain). What this receptor recognizes is not known. Base quality data are lacking; no much larger clone is found one base away. The source of the sample is a study of blood T cell repertoires in COVID-19 (TCRdb year 2020). Broadly, across the study: The collaborator samples originated in the United States, Italy and Spain and spanned the acute and convalescent phases of COVID-19. The samples were drawn from the first 160 participants of the ongoing ImmuneRACE study and from 950 to 1,500 subjects provided by 6 global collaborators. The prospective study material was composed of cDNA or gDNA derived from T cells, B-cell-depleted T cells, or PBMCs. Subjects who had been exposed to COVID-19, were actively infected with it, or had recovered from it provided the deeply sampled blood TCRbeta repertoires that made up the dataset. Nearly every sample came with metadata listing a de-identified subject ID, COVID-19 status, age in years and sex. The repertoires were made available in a free public database intended to serve as a resource for research on the immune response to SARS-CoV-2. Where available, HLA class I and class II types were obtained from metadata supplied by the sample provider rather than from assay-based typing. Findings and caveats that apply to the study as a whole: The amount of clinical and demographic metadata varied by source and participant and was provided uncurated.

Collaborating institutions collected whole blood in K2EDTA tubes following their own protocols. For TCRbeta analysis, collaborators shipped samples as frozen whole blood, isolated PBMCs, or DNA extracted from either of those sample types. Looking up the germline V gene yields CDR1 SGHRS and CDR2 YFSETQ. The CDR3 runs 16 residues from the cysteine to the phenylalanine. The entry retains the CDR3 DNA only, 48 bases that are in frame from base 1. Trimming costs V 2 bases and J 0 bases, and their ends lie 12 bases apart. TCRbeta CDR3 regions were amplified from genomic DNA using the immunoSEQ Assay, a bias-controlled multiplex PCR. Regarding the original processing steps: Within the assay, amplification of reference gene primers was used to estimate how many nucleated cells each sample contained. To quantify the absolute abundance of each unique TCRbeta CDR3 rearrangement, sequence reads were collapsed and filtered. For each sample, productive Simpson clonality was calculated by taking the square root of Simpson's diversity index across productive rearrangements. TCRdb stores this immuneACCESS table with in-frame sequences only. Part of the clones is absent; in the studies checked, under half of the shortfall reflects unresolved V genes, and no reason is known for the rest. V and J calls and clone size come straight from that table; D and trimming were deduced from the DNA. This sample holds fewer than 200,000 clones; roughly 80% were observed only once. In total, the top ten clones hold about 7.2% of the sample.

Here the chain combines TRBV5-1 and TRBJ1-3; the D gene identity is not certain. Input material: peripheral blood. The sequence derives from a man aged 60 to 69 with acute or convalescent COVID-19. Read as DNA, the sequence is TGCGCCAGCAGCTTCTCGCAGGTGGGCTCTGGAAACACCATATATTTT. It translates to CASSFSQVGSGNTIYF.